This T cell receptor (beta chain) was profiled in a study of T cell repertoires in cytomegalovirus infection. The overall study: Carrying CMV and the relevant HLA type showed in public TCR beta signatures.

Regarding this clonotype: The antigen remains undetermined.

Broader study findings: Summed public TCR beta family frequency identified CMV carriers bearing the relevant HLA. There were HLA-C-restricted CMV-specific TCR beta clonotypes dominating the ex vivo response.

Germline CDR1 and CDR2: SQVTM and ANQGSEA. Trimming cost V 8 bases and J 2 bases, with 11 bases left between them. This CDR3 region has 12 residues. From the reads, TCRdb called clonotypes with MiXCR, one entry per CDR3 protein. In the table there are more than 250,000 distinct CDR3 sequences, roughly 13% of which are singletons. The sequence came from a human donor in good health (CMV status not recorded). Some clones in this sample may be carry-over from other donors' samples. The sequenced sample was PBMCs. The V gene is TRBV29-1, the J gene TRBJ2-3, with D uncertain. Here the CDR3 DNA reads TGCAGCATTCGGGCCCTCACAGATACGCAGTATTTT. Its translation: CSIRALTDTQYF.